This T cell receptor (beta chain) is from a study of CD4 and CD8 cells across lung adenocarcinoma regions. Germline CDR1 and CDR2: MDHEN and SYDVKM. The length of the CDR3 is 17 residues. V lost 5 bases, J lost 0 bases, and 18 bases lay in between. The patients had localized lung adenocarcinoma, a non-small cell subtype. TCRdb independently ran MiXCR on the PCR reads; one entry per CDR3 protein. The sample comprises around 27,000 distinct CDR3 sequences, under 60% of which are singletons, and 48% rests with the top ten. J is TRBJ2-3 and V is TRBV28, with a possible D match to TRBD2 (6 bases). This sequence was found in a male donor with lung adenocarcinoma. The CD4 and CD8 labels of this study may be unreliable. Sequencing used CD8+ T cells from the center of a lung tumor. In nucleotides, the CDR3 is TGTGCCAGCAGTCCCGCGGGGAGGCCGCTAAGCACAGATACGCAGTATTTT. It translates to CASSPAGRPLSTDTQYF.